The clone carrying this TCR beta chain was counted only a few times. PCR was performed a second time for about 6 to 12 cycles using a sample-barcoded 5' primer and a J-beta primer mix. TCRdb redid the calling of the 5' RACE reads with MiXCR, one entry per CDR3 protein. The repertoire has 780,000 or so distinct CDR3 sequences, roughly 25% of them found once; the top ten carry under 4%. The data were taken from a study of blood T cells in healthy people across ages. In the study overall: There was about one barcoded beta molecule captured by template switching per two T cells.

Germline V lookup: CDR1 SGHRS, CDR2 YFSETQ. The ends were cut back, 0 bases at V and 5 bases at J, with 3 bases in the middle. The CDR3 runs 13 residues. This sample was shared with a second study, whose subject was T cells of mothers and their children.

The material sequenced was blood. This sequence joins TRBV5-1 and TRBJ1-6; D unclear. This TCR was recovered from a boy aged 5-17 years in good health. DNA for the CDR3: TGCGCCAGCAGCTTGGGGAATAATTCACCCCTCCACTTT. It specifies CASSLGNNSPLHF.